This entry is about one TCR beta chain. Profiling relied on immunoSEQ multiplex PCR, and the TCRdb table lists in-frame clones only, not all of them. The table shows a few hundred thousand clones, with just over 85% occurring only once. This study enrolled people aged 18 to 89 from 24 US geographic areas. The entry originates in a study of blood T cell repertoires in COVID-19. Background on the study: PBMCs, B-cell-depleted T cells, or T cells provided the cDNA or gDNA that made up the material.

Trimming shortened V by 3 bases and J by 0 bases, and 6 bases separated the two germline ends. CDR3 size: 13 residues. Germline V gives CDR1 MNHEY, CDR2 SMNVEV (reference sequence). V and J are TRBV27 and TRBJ2-7; D ambiguous. The sample comprised PBMCs or T cells enriched from blood (not recorded which). The receptor was isolated from a man aged 30 to 45 who had recovered from COVID-19. The CDR3 DNA follows: TGTGCCAGCAGTTTTTCTCCCTCCTACGAGCAGTACTTC. Its translation: CASSFSPSYEQYF.